These 18 T cell receptor beta chains originate from one sample sequenced in a study of PD-1 blockade in mismatch repair-deficient tumors. Only in-frame clones appear in the TCRdb table, and some are missing; sequencing was by immunoSEQ multiplex PCR. Of 15,000 to 25,000 clones in the sample, roughly 87% are singletons; the top ten hold roughly 1.4%. The material sequenced was PBMCs, taken 52 weeks after starting pembrolizumab. These receptors all stem from an adult with mismatch repair-deficient cancer.

V is TRBV5-1 and J is TRBJ2-2; 13 bases are shared with TRBD2. Per germline, CDR1 SGHRS and CDR2 YFSETQ. The CDR3 totals 19 residues. V was clipped by 9 bases and J by 6 bases; unmatched bases: 20. DNA of the CDR3: TGCGCCACGCAGGCGGAACTAGCGGGAGGGCCGTCTATACCCGGGGAGCTGTTTTTT. This sequence encodes CATQAELAGGPSIPGELFF.

This clone was seen more than once but under ten times. The chain uses TRBV19 and TRBJ2-7, with TRBD1 identical over 7 bases. The CDR3 extends over 14 amino acids. Trimming cost V 2 bases and J 6 bases; bases outside gene matches: 7. The germline V gene has CDR1 LNHDA and CDR2 SQIVND (reference sequence). The CDR3 coding sequence is TGTGCCAGTAGTATAACCCACAGGGGCCCCGAGCAGTACTTC. Encoded protein: CASSITHRGPEQYF.

V and J are TRBV28 and TRBJ1-4; perhaps TRBD1 as D (5 bases). Germline CDR1 MDHEN, CDR2 SYDVKM. CDR3 length: 16 residues. V was cut by 6 bases and J by 0 bases, with 14 bases left in between. The CDR3 loop reads CASSFDRIATNEKLFF. DNA for the CDR3: TGTGCCAGCAGCTTCGACAGAATCGCAACTAATGAAAAACTGTTTTTT.

This clone turned up a few times. The rearrangement joins TRBV6-5 to TRBJ2-7, with D tentatively TRBD2 (6 bases). Germline V gene data show CDR1 as MNHEY and CDR2 as SVGAGI. Trimming left V 2 bases short and J 7 bases short, with 21 bases between. The CDR3 has 16 amino acids. The CDR3 coding sequence is TGTGCCAGCAGTTACGGCAGCCTAGCGACCCCTGGGGAGCAGTACTTC. Residues: CASSYGSLATPGEQYF.

The genes are TRBV19 and TRBJ1-5, with TRBD1 matching over 7 bases. CDR1 is LNHDA, CDR2 SQIVND, per germline (reference sequence). This CDR3 has 17 residues. V gave up 5 bases and J gave up 2 bases; unmatched junction bases: 12. CDR3 sequence reads: CASSRSQGVRGNQPQHF. The CDR3 nucleotides read TGTGCCAGTAGTCGCTCGCAGGGGGTGAGGGGCAATCAGCCCCAGCATTTT.

The CDR3 sequence: CASSDGQEAVLDTQYF. CDR3 bases: TGTGCCAGCAGCGATGGACAGGAGGCTGTGTTAGATACGCAGTATTTT. The V call is TRBV9, the J call TRBJ2-3, with 7 positions matching TRBD1. V dropped 3 bases and J dropped 5; count of bases not matched to a gene: 12. CDR1 and CDR2 (germline): SGDLS, YYNGEE. CDR3 length equals 16 residues. The variable domain in full, completed from reference TRBV9 and TRBJ2-3, reads DSGVTQTPKHLITATGQRVTLRCSPRSGDLSVYWYQQSLDQGLQFLIQYYNGEERAKGNILERFSAQQFPDLHSELNLSSLELGDSALYFCASSDGQEAVLDTQYFGPGTRLTVL.

The gene calls are TRBV2 and TRBJ2-2, with a weak D call TRBD1 (6 bases). From germline, CDR1 is SNHLY and CDR2 FYNNEI. V dropped 4 bases and J dropped 3 bases, with 15 bases sitting between them. The CDR3 is made up of 16 amino acids. CDR3 nucleotides: TGTGCCAGCAGTGGAGGCAGGGGTCCCTACACCGGGGAGCTGTTTTTT. Its protein is CASSGGRGPYTGELFF.

The rearrangement links TRBV5-1 to TRBJ1-4; unclear D gene. Germline values: CDR1 SGHRS, CDR2 YFSETQ. The length of the CDR3 is 17 residues. V was cut by 2 bases and J by 1 base, with 15 bases left in between. DNA for the CDR3: TGCGCCAGCAGCTTTACGCGTGGAGGCGGAACTAATGAAAAACTGTTTTTT. Translated, it gives CASSFTRGGGTNEKLFF.

V gene TRBV4-2 combines with J gene TRBJ2-2; D gene unclear. Trimming took 0 bases from V and 4 from J, leaving 18 bases between them. The CDR3 covers 18 residues. CDR1 is LGHNA, CDR2 YNFKEQ, per germline. CDR3 sequence (DNA): TGTGCCAGCAGCCAAGATCCCCGCCGATACACGGGCACCGGGGAGCTGTTTTTT. This gives the protein CASSQDPRRYTGTGELFF.

This chain uses TRBV7-2 with TRBJ1-4, with 9 positions matching TRBD1. Trimming at V came to 8 bases and at J to 9 bases, leaving 7 bases not matched to a gene. The CDR3 runs 13 residues. CDR1 SGHTA and CDR2 FQGNSA come from the germline V gene. CDR3 sequence (DNA): TGTGCCAGCGGGACAGGGCAACACCAAAAACTGTTTTTT. Encoded protein: CASGTGQHQKLFF.

J is TRBJ2-7 and V is TRBV2; 8 bases map to TRBD2. Losses at the gene ends were 7 bases for V and 3 bases for J; bases not matched to a gene: 5. This CDR3 spans 13 amino acids. Per germline, CDR1 SNHLY and CDR2 FYNNEI. CDR3 DNA: TGTGCCAGCACGGGGGGGGTGGACTACGAGCAGTACTTC. It translates to CASTGGVDYEQYF. Together with reference TRBV2 and TRBJ2-7, the CDR3 gives the full variable domain: EPEVTQTPSHQVTQMGQEVILRCVPISNHLYFYWYRQILGQKVEFLVSFYNNEISEKSEIFDDQFSVERPDGSNFTLKIRSTKLEDSAMYFCASTGGVDYEQYFGPGTRLTVT.

The V call is TRBV5-1, the J call TRBJ2-1; 9 bases are a match to TRBD2. This CDR3 has 14 amino acids. The trim removed 4 bases at V and 10 bases at J, leaving 9 bases unmatched. CDR1 and CDR2 (germline): SGHRS, YFSETQ. The CDR3 nucleotides are TGCGCCAGCAGCCTTTTCTTGACTAGCGGCGAGCAGTTCTTC. Its translation: CASSLFLTSGEQFF.

The rearrangement joins TRBV19 to TRBJ1-1; 8 positions match TRBD1. Unmatched junction bases numbered 10, after V lost 4 bases and J lost 0 bases. Germline V gene data show CDR1 as LNHDA and CDR2 as SQIVND (reference sequence). The CDR3 length is 17 residues. This chain's CDR3 is CASSNSGTGGMNTEAFF. CDR3 DNA sequence: TGTGCCAGTAGTAATTCGGGGACAGGTGGGATGAACACTGAAGCTTTCTTT. The variable domain in full, with the rest retrieved from reference TRBV19 and TRBJ1-1, is DGGITQSPKYLFRKEGQNVTLSCEQNLNHDAMYWYRQDPGQGLRLIYYSQIVNDFQKGDIAEGYSVSREKKESFPLTVTSAQKNPTAFYLCASSNSGTGGMNTEAFFGQGTRLTVV.

This chain joins TRBV5-6 and TRBJ2-2; TRBD2 is a possible D gene (6 bases). The germline CDR1 and CDR2 sequences are SGHDT and YYEEEE. The CDR3 loop spans 16 amino acids. Trimming shortened V by 2 bases and J by 6 bases, and 17 bases separated the two germline ends. The CDR3 region is CASSFGGVTLSGELFF. The CDR3 DNA is TGTGCCAGCAGCTTTGGAGGGGTTACCCTATCCGGGGAGCTGTTTTTT.

This chain joins TRBV2 and TRBJ2-5; D is uncertain. The CDR3 sequence is 14 residues long. Trimming stripped 7 bases from V and 4 bases from J, with 16 bases between. CDR1 and CDR2 from the germline V gene are SNHLY and FYNNEI. The CDR3 bases are TGTGCCAGCACCTTTACAGATTATGGAGAGACCCAGTACTTC. Translating it yields CASTFTDYGETQYF.

The V call is TRBV4-2, the J call TRBJ1-2; D uncertain. This CDR3 comprises 13 residues. Germline V gene sequence: CDR1 LGHNA, CDR2 YNFKEQ. Trimming shortened V by 2 bases and J by 8 bases, and 12 bases separated the two germline ends. This CDR3 reads CASSQIDTFGYTF. In nucleotides, the CDR3 is TGTGCCAGCAGCCAAATAGACACGTTCGGCTACACCTTC.

The chain is built from TRBV7-8 and TRBJ1-4; weak D call: TRBD1 (5 bases). The CDR3 contains 15 residues. V lost 5 bases to trimming and J lost 6 bases, with 16 bases between them. In germline, CDR1 is SGHVS, CDR2 FQNEAQ. CDR3: CASSSRGSEDEKLFF. Here the CDR3 DNA reads TGTGCCAGCAGCAGTCGGGGGTCAGAGGATGAAAAACTGTTTTTT.

This chain links TRBV4-1 with TRBJ1-2, with 7 bases lining up with TRBD1. Per the germline V gene, CDR1 is MGHRA and CDR2 is YSYEKL. V dropped 8 bases and J dropped 8; count of bases not matched to a gene: 14. The CDR3 has 14 residues. CDR3 nucleotide sequence: TGCGCCAGCGCCCCCGGGACAGTCGTTAAAGGCTACACCTTC. The encoded protein is CASAPGTVVKGYTF.